The clone carrying this T cell receptor (beta chain) was detected ten times or more. The germline gene is not matched at one end of the junction; a read error may be the cause. This entry is derived from a study of spatial heterogeneity in lung cancer. Germline V gene lookup returns CDR1 DFQATT and CDR2 SNEGSKA (reference sequence). This CDR3 contains 14 residues. Every cDNA TCR molecule received its own unique molecular identifier. TCRdb re-derived calls from the 5' RACE reads in MiXCR, one entry per CDR3 protein. The sample lists tens of thousands of distinct CDR3 sequences; around 5.2% were seen once. Time point given: sample taken at primary tumor resection. The donors comprised approximately 72 untreated early-stage non-small cell lung cancer patients. The sequenced material consisted of unsorted whole RNA from tumor, nontumor lung or frozen PBMC.

Here the sequenced sample was PBMCs, taken at surgery. The chain combines TRBV20-1 with TRBJ2-7, with no clear D. The receptor's source is a female donor with early-stage non-small cell lung cancer. CDR3 sequence reads: CSAREVRLPYEQYF. Here the CDR3 DNA reads TGCAGTGCTCGAGAGGTCCGTCTACCCTACGAGCAGTACTTC.